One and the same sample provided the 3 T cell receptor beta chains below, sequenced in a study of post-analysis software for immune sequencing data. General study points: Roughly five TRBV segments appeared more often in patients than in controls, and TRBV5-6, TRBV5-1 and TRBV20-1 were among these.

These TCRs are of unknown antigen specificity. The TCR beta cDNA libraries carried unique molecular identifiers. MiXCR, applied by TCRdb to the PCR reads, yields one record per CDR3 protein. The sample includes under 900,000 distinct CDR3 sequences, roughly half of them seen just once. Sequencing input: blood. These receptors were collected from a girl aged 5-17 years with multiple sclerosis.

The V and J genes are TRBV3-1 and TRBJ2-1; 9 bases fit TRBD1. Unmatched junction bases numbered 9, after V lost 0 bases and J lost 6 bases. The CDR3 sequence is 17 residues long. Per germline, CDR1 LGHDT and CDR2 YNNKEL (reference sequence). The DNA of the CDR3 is TGTGCCAGCAGCCAAGATCTGTTATTGGACAGGGGCAATGAGCAGTTCTTC. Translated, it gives CASSQDLLLDRGNEQFF.

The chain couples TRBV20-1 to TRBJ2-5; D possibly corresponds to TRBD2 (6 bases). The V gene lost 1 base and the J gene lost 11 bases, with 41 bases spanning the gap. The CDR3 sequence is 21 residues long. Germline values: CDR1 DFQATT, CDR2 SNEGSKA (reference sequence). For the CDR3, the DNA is TGCAGTGCTAGAGCCCTTCTCGGCGGGGATCCAAACTTCAGCTCCTACAATGAGCAGTACTTC. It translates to CSARALLGGDPNFSSYNEQYF.

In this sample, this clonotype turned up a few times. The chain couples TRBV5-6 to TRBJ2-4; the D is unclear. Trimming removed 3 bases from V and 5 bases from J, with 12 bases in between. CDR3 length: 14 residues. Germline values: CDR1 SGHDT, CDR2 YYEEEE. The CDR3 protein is CASSSGPVENIQYF. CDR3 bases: TGTGCCAGCAGCTCAGGACCCGTGGAAAACATTCAGTACTTC.